Shown below are 5 T cell receptor beta chains from a single sample sequenced in a study of T cell responses to AZD1222 COVID-19 vaccine. Repertoires were generated with immunoSEQ multiplex PCR, while TCRdb's copy carries only in-frame clones and drops some. The sample lists tens of thousands of clones; about 77% were seen once. The sample in question was peripheral blood, obtained on day 0 of AZD1222 vaccination. The receptors originated from an adult in good health.

The chain is built from TRBV29-1 and TRBJ2-7, with 7 bases matching TRBD2. CDR3 length: 14 residues. Germline V gives CDR1 SQVTM, CDR2 ANQGSEA. V was clipped by 2 bases and J by 5 bases; unmatched bases: 9. CDR3 protein: CSVEREGGGNEQYF. The CDR3 DNA is TGCAGCGTTGAAAGGGAGGGAGGAGGCAACGAGCAGTACTTC.

The chain has TRBV7-8 and TRBJ1-5; D is unclear. Trimming removed 1 base at V and 5 bases at J, with 12 bases between. The germline CDR1 and CDR2 sequences are SGHVS and FQNEAQ. This CDR3 is 15 amino acids long. As DNA, the CDR3 is TGTGCCAGCAGCTTAGTGGGGTTAAGTGATCAGCCCCAGCATTTT. Translation gives CASSLVGLSDQPQHF.

The chain combines TRBV28 with TRBJ1-5; 9 bases map to TRBD1. V gave up 3 bases and J gave up 5 bases; unmatched junction bases: 2. CDR3 length: 14 residues. Germline V gene lookup returns CDR1 MDHEN and CDR2 SYDVKM. CDR3 residues: CASSLGQGYQPQHF. CDR3 in DNA: TGTGCCAGCAGTTTGGGACAGGGTTATCAGCCCCAGCATTTT.

By sample share, this clone is medium-sized (0.01 to 0.1%). J is TRBJ1-1 and V is TRBV29-1; D unclear. The germline V gene has CDR1 SQVTM and CDR2 ANQGSEA. Trimming pared 1 base from V and 0 bases from J, leaving 6 bases between. This CDR3 comprises 13 residues. The CDR3 coding sequence is TGCAGCGTTGAAGGAGGGATGAACACTGAAGCTTTCTTT. It specifies CSVEGGMNTEAFF.

The gene calls are TRBV12-3 or TRBV12-4 and TRBJ2-3; D is unresolved. There are 12 residues in the CDR3. The V end lost 2 bases, the J end lost 8 bases, and 8 bases lay between the germline ends. CDR3 DNA: TGTGCCAGCAGTTTACAGTTAGGTACGCAGTATTTT. Encoded protein: CASSLQLGTQYF.